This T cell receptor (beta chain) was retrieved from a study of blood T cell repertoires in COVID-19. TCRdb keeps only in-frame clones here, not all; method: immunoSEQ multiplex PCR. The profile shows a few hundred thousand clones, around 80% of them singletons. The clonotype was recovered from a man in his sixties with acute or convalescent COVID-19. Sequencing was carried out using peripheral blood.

The CDR3 sequence is CASSPSQRGRIQPDYNEQFF. CDR3 in DNA: TGTGCCAGCAGTCCCTCCCAGCGGGGGAGAATACAACCCGACTACAATGAGCAGTTCTTC. The chain has TRBV6-2 or TRBV6-3 and TRBJ2-1; 8 bases match TRBD2. This CDR3 spans 20 amino acids. After removal of 5 bases from V and 3 bases from J, the junction contained 21 bases not matched to a gene. The germline V gene has CDR1 MNHEY and CDR2 SVGEGT.